The rows below give T cell receptor beta chains drawn from one sample of a study of regulatory dendritic cells for organ transplantation. Produced via immunoSEQ multiplex PCR; TCRdb's table is partial and in-frame only. Of 12,000 or so clones listed, nearly 90% were seen once; the top ten hold about 0.42%. Their antigen targets remain unknown. The source material was naive CD8+ T cells from blood cultured with dendritic cells. The receptor set was obtained from a human donor in good health. The CDR3 runs from the conserved cysteine through the conserved F or W. Fields, in order: V gene, CDR3 protein.

TRBV9 | CASSPEGVGGDEQYF
TRBV10-3 | CATGLARLWSDIQYF
TRBV7-8 | CASSFTGSFYEQYF
TRBV4-1 | CASTLRGASGAEEQFF
TRBV7-2 | CASSYFYGWGGEAFF
TRBV9 | CASSARGVTEAFF
TRBV29-1 | CSGEGNEAFF
TRBV10-3 | CAISEDSLPSYNEQFF
TRBV4-1 | CASSQEPASGQETQYF
TRBV11-2 | CASSEIAYEQYF
TRBV27 | CASSFVGDGSEAFF
TRBV7-6 | CASSLRTDSYNSPLHF
TRBV14 | CASRQGHEQFF
TRBV7-2 | CASSLLNPGQDMYEQYF
TRBV2 | CASSLGQGLLQQYF